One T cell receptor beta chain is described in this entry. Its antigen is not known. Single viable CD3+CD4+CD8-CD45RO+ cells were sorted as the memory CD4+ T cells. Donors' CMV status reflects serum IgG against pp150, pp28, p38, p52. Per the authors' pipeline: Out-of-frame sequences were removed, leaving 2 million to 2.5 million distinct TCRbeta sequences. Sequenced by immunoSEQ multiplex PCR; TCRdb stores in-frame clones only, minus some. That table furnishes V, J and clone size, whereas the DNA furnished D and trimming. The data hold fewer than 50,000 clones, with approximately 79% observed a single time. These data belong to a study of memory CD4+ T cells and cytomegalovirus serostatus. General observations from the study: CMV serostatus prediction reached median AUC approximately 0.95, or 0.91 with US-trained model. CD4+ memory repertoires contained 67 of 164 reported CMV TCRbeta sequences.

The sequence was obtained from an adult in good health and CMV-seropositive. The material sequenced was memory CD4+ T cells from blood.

CDR3 DNA: TGTGCCAGCAGCTTAGCCCCGGGAGACACCTACGAGCAGTACTTC. Its protein is CASSLAPGDTYEQYF. The J gene is TRBJ2-7, the V gene TRBV7-2; tentative D call: TRBD2 (6 bases). V lost 0 bases, J lost 2 bases, and 11 bases lay in between. The CDR3 consists of 15 residues. In germline, CDR1 is SGHTA, CDR2 FQGNSA.